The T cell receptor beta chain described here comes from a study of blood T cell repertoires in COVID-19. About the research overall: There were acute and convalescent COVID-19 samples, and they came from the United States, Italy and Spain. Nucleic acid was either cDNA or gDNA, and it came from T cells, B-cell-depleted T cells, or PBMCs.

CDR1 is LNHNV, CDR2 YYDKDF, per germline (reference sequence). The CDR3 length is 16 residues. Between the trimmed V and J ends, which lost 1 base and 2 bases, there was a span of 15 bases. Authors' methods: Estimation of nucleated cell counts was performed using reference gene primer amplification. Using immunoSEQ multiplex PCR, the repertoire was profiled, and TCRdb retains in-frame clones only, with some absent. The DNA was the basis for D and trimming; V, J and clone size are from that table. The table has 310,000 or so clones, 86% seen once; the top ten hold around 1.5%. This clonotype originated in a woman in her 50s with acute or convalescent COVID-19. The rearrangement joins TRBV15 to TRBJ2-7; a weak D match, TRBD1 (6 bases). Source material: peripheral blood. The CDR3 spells CATSRAGHSRTYEQYF. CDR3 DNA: TGTGCCACCAGCAGAGCGGGACATTCGAGAACCTACGAGCAGTACTTC.